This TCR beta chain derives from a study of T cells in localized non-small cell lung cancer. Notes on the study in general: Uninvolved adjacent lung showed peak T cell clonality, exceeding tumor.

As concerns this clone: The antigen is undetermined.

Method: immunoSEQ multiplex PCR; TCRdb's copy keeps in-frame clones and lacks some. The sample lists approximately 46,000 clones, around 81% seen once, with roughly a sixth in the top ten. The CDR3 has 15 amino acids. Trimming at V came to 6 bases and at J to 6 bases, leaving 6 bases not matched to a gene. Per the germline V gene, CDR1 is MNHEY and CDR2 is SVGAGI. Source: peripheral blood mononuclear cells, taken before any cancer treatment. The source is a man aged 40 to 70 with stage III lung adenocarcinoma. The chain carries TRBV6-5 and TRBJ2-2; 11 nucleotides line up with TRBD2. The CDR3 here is CASRFSGGASGELFF. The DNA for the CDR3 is TGTGCCAGCAGATTTAGCGGGGGGGCTTCCGGGGAGCTGTTTTTT.